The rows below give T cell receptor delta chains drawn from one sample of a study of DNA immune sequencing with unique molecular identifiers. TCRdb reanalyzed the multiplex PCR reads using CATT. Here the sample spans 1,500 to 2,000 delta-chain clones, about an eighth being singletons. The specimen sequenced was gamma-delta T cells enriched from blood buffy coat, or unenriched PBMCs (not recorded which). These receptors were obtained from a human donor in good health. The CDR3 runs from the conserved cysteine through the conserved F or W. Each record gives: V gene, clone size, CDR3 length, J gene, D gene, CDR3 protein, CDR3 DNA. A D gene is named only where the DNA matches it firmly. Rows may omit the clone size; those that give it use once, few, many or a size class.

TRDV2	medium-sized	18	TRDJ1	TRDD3	CACDVLGDTRDFTDKLIF	TGTGCCTGTGATGTACTGGGGGATACGCGAGATTTCACCGATAAACTCATCTTT
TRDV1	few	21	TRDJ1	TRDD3	CALGELPTAPGGYPYTDKLIF	TGTGCTCTTGGGGAACTTCCTACTGCCCCTGGGGGATACCCGTACACCGATAAACTCATCTTT
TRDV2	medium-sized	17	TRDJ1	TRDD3	CACDSLMGDTDTDKLIF	TGTGCCTGTGACTCGCTGATGGGGGATACGGACACCGATAAACTCATCTTT
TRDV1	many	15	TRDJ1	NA	CALNLPPVRADKLIF	TGTGCTCTTAATCTTCCCCCTGTCAGGGCCGATAAACTCATCTTT
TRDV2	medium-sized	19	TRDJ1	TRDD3	CACDTLPRTGGLYTDKLIF	TGTGCCTGTGACACCCTCCCTCGTACTGGGGGGCTATACACCGATAAACTCATCTTT
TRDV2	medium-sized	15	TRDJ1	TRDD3	CACDYVVGDPDKLIF	TGTGCCTGTGACTATGTCGTGGGGGATCCCGATAAACTCATCTTT
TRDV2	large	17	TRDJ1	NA	CACDPVASGPYTDKLIF	TGTGCCTGTGACCCTGTGGCATCAGGCCCGTACACCGATAAACTCATCTTT
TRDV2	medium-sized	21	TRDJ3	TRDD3	CACDTGVGDTRISWDTRQMFF	TGTGCCTGTGACACCGGTGTGGGGGATACGCGTATATCCTGGGACACCCGACAGATGTTTTTC
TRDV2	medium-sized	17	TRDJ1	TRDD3	CACDTLLGDLYTDKLIF	TGTGCCTGTGACACCTTACTGGGGGATCTGTACACCGATAAACTCATCTTT
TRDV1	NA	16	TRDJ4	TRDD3	CALMASGGYRARPLIF	TGTGCTCTTATGGCCTCTGGGGGATATAGGGCCAGACCCCTGATCTTT